A single sample gave rise to the 21 T cell receptor beta chains below, sequenced in a study of blood T cell repertoires in COVID-19. TCRdb keeps only in-frame clones here, not all; method: immunoSEQ multiplex PCR. The sample shows some 45,000 clones, approximately 86% of them seen only once. What was sequenced was peripheral blood. The receptor source for this set is an elderly man in a cohort sampled during active COVID-19.

This clone showed up just a few times. The gene calls are TRBV30 and TRBJ2-2; D is perhaps TRBD2 (5 bases). The CDR3 length is 15 residues. Germline CDR1 is GTSNPN and CDR2 is SVGIG (reference sequence). Trimming took off 0 bases at V and 1 base at J, with 9 bases between the two ends. This CDR3 reads CAWSVGLMNTGELFF. DNA for the CDR3: TGTGCCTGGAGTGTCGGACTGATGAACACCGGGGAGCTGTTTTTT. Supplemented by reference TRBV30 and TRBJ2-2, the full variable domain reads SQTIHQWPATLVQPVGSPLSLECTVEGTSNPNLYWYRQAAGRGLQLLFYSVGIGQISSEVPQNLSASRPQDRQFILSSKKLLLSDSGFYLCAWSVGLMNTGELFFGEGSRLTVL.

This rearrangement joins TRBV2 to TRBJ2-3; 8 bases are a match to TRBD2. The CDR3 runs to 16 residues. CDR1 and CDR2 from the germline V gene are SNHLY and FYNNEI. Unmatched junction bases numbered 10, after V lost 6 bases and J lost 2 bases. CDR3: CASSPRAGGLTDTQYF. CDR3 nucleotide sequence: TGTGCCAGCAGCCCCAGGGCGGGAGGACTCACAGATACGCAGTATTTT.

This chain connects TRBV28 to TRBJ1-2, with no clear D. The CDR3 is 11 amino acids. The V end was cut by 10 bases, the J end by 0 bases, with 6 bases between. In germline, CDR1 is MDHEN, CDR2 SYDVKM. CDR3 sequence (DNA): TGTGCCACTACCTCTAACTATGGCTACACCTTC. It is translated as CATTSNYGYTF.

CDR3 protein: CASSYSTGPYGYTF. CDR3 in DNA: TGTGCCAGCAGTTACTCGACAGGCCCGTATGGCTACACCTTC. V is TRBV6-6 and J is TRBJ1-2, with D possibly matching TRBD1 (6 bases). This CDR3 comprises 14 residues. In germline, CDR1 is MNHNY, CDR2 SVGAGI (reference sequence). Trimming removed 0 bases from V and 5 bases from J, with 10 bases in between.

This rearrangement joins TRBV27 to TRBJ2-7; a possible D gene is TRBD1 (6 bases). Trimming pared 2 bases from V and 1 base from J, leaving 9 bases between. There are 14 residues in the CDR3. Germline CDR1 reads MNHEY; CDR2 reads SMNVEV (reference sequence). The CDR3 nucleotides read TGTGCCAGCAGTTTAAAACAGGGTTCCTACGAGCAGTACTTC. Amino acids: CASSLKQGSYEQYF.

This chain uses TRBV7-2 with TRBJ2-1; TRBD2 agrees at 12 bases. Germline loops: CDR1 SGHTA, CDR2 FQGNSA. The length of the CDR3 is 15 residues. The V gene end was trimmed by 2 bases and the J gene end by 9 bases; junction bases not matched to a gene: 5. The CDR3 sequence is CASSLSSGRAAEQFF. Written as DNA, the CDR3 is TGTGCCAGCAGCTTATCTAGCGGGAGGGCCGCTGAGCAGTTCTTC. Complete variable domain (other parts from reference TRBV7-2 and TRBJ2-1): GAGVSQSPSNKVTEKGKDVELRCDPISGHTALYWYRQSLGQGLEFLIYFQGNSAPDKSGLPSDRFSAERTGGSVSTLTIQRTQQEDSAVYLCASSLSSGRAAEQFFGPGTRLTVL.

This clone was seen a few times. V usage is TRBV5-1 and J usage is TRBJ2-1; 7 nucleotides agree with TRBD1. The CDR3 sequence is 15 residues long. CDR1 and CDR2 from the germline V gene are SGHRS and YFSETQ. After removal of 2 bases from V and 2 bases from J, the junction contained 4 bases not matched to a gene. CDR3 loop: CASSLEGAPYNEQFF. The CDR3 bases are TGCGCCAGCAGCTTAGAGGGGGCCCCCTACAATGAGCAGTTCTTC.

A single count supports this clone. At one boundary the junction diverges from the germline segment, which might be a read error. The rearrangement links TRBV24-1 to TRBJ1-1, with 7 positions matching TRBD1. Germline CDR1 KGHDR, CDR2 SFDVKD. The CDR3 contains 12 residues. CDR3 coding DNA: TGTGCCACCAGTGATCAGTACAGGGGCCTGTACTTT. This codes for CATSDQYRGLYF.

The chain uses TRBV9 and TRBJ2-1; 10 bases map to TRBD2. Germline V CDR1 and CDR2: SGDLS, YYNGEE. The V segment lost 3 bases and the J segment 8 bases; nucleotides outside the gene matches: 5. The CDR3 length is 14 residues. The CDR3 sequence is CASSEEREGDEQFF. CDR3 DNA sequence: TGTGCCAGCAGCGAGGAGCGGGAGGGAGATGAGCAGTTCTTC.

This sequence joins TRBV9 and TRBJ2-7; TRBD2 is a possible D gene (7 bases). Germline assignment: CDR1 SGDLS and CDR2 YYNGEE. This CDR3 has 18 residues. Deletions cut 4 bases from V and 0 bases from J, with 23 bases between. The CDR3 reads CASSPSERGGLFSYEQYF. The CDR3 nucleotides read TGTGCCAGCAGCCCCAGCGAAAGGGGGGGGCTCTTCTCCTACGAGCAGTACTTC.

The chain combines TRBV5-5 with TRBJ2-7, with D perhaps TRBD1 (6 bases). Trimming cost V 4 bases and J 7 bases, with 15 bases left between them. The CDR3 totals 13 residues. Germline CDR1 SGHKS, CDR2 YYEKEE (reference sequence). The CDR3 region has the DNA TGTGCCAGCAGCAGATCAGGGGTGAATGAGCAGTACTTC. This translates into CASSRSGVNEQYF.

This clone has just a few counts. The chain is built from TRBV9 and TRBJ2-7; D uncertain. Germline V gene lookup returns CDR1 SGDLS and CDR2 YYNGEE. Trimming pared 0 bases from V and 4 bases from J, leaving 11 bases between. There are 14 residues in the CDR3. The CDR3: CASSVGGLPYEQYF. The CDR3 region has the DNA TGTGCCAGCAGCGTAGGCGGCCTCCCTTACGAGCAGTACTTC.

V and J are TRBV5-1 and TRBJ2-7, with 8 positions matching TRBD2. Germline V lookup: CDR1 SGHRS, CDR2 YFSETQ. This CDR3 region has 15 residues. The trim removed 2 bases at V and 5 bases at J, leaving 9 bases unmatched. This CDR3 is CASSFGGTSVHEQYF. In DNA form, the CDR3 reads TGCGCCAGCAGCTTTGGAGGGACTAGTGTTCACGAGCAGTACTTC.

The chain is built from TRBV28 and TRBJ2-7; D is possibly TRBD1 (6 bases). Germline V CDR1 and CDR2: MDHEN, SYDVKM. V dropped 5 bases and J dropped 6 bases, with 20 bases sitting between them. There are 15 residues in the CDR3. In DNA, the CDR3 is TGTGCCAGCAGTCTAAGGGCGGGCAGGGGAAGCGAGCAGTACTTC. It specifies CASSLRAGRGSEQYF.

The chain has TRBV6-6 and TRBJ1-5; D ambiguous. The CDR3 spans 14 residues. Germline values: CDR1 MNHNY, CDR2 SVGAGI (reference sequence). V dropped 6 bases and J dropped 3 bases, with 12 bases sitting between them. This CDR3 is CASRDGLINQPQHF. The CDR3 DNA reads as TGTGCCAGCAGGGACGGACTCATCAATCAGCCCCAGCATTTT.

This clone has a handful of counts. The chain employs TRBV9 and TRBJ2-1; the match to TRBD2 covers 8 bases. V gave up 5 bases and J gave up 10 bases; unmatched junction bases: 8. Germline CDR1 reads SGDLS; CDR2 reads YYNGEE. This CDR3 region has 13 residues. Here the CDR3 reads CASRPGGLNEQFF. The CDR3 region has the DNA TGTGCCAGCAGGCCGGGGGGGCTTAACGAGCAGTTCTTC.

This clone occurred a few times. The chain joins TRBV19 to TRBJ2-1; D not certain. CDR3 size: 14 residues. In germline, CDR1 is LNHDA, CDR2 SQIVND (reference sequence). V lost 5 bases and J lost 0, with 8 bases in between. The CDR3 reads CASSSFSSYNEQFF. Here the CDR3 DNA reads TGTGCCAGTAGTTCATTTAGCTCCTACAATGAGCAGTTCTTC.

The rearrangement links TRBV20-1 to TRBJ2-7; 9 positions agree with TRBD1. CDR3 length equals 11 residues. The J segment lost 10 bases and the V segment lost 6 bases, leaving 7 bases of the junction unmatched. Germline CDR1 DFQATT, CDR2 SNEGSKA (reference sequence). The CDR3 DNA follows: TGCAGTGCGGGGGGACAGGGTAAACAGTACTTC. Encoded protein: CSAGGQGKQYF.

J is TRBJ2-7 and V is TRBV11-3, with D perhaps matching TRBD1 (6 bases). This CDR3 contains 12 residues. V lost 5 bases, J lost 2 bases, and 7 bases lay in between. CDR1 and CDR2 (germline): SGHNT, YENEEA. CDR3 sequence (DNA): TGTGCCAGCAGCCGGGACACCTACGAGCAGTACTTC. This sequence encodes CASSRDTYEQYF. Combining the CDR3 with reference TRBV11-3 and TRBJ2-7 gives the whole variable domain EAGVVQSPRYKIIEKKQPVAFWCNPISGHNTLYWYLQNLGQGPELLIRYENEEAVDDSQLPKDRFSAERLKGVDSTLKIQPAELGDSAVYLCASSRDTYEQYFGPGTRLTVT.

The V call is TRBV7-2, the J call TRBJ2-1; 10 bases match TRBD2. CDR3 length equals 15 residues. CDR1 and CDR2 (germline): SGHTA, FQGNSA. With 6 bases clipped from V and 5 bases from J, the junction kept 7 bases outside the gene matches. The CDR3 DNA follows: TGTGCCAGCAGGCTAGCGGGAGTTCGAAACAATGAGCAGTTCTTC. It yields the protein CASRLAGVRNNEQFF.

The V gene is TRBV10-3, the J gene TRBJ2-5; 7 nucleotides agree with TRBD2. The CDR3 spans 17 residues. Germline-derived CDR1 and CDR2 are ENHRY and SYGVKD. Germline trimming cut 11 bases from V and 5 bases from J; bases unmatched to any gene: 23. The DNA of the CDR3 is TGTGCCGCAGGAGGCTCTAGCGGCACTTCAGGGAGGGAGACCCAGTACTTC. Protein product: CAAGGSSGTSGRETQYF.